This T cell receptor (beta chain) was found in a study of molecular identifiers for immune sequencing clone quantification. Comments on this clonotype: Antigen: not known.

Source material for naive CD8 libraries was about 20,000 to 1,100,000 sorted cells, with 10%, 30% or 50% RNA. It was with previously described methods and listed TCR primers that bulk TCR libraries were made. TCRdb re-analysed the PCR reads in MiXCR, keeping a single row per CDR3 protein. The top ten hold 4% to 5% of the sample, which has 100,000 or so distinct CDR3 sequences, over 30% seen once. The ends were cut back, 0 bases at V and 1 base at J, with 7 bases in the middle. This CDR3 spans 14 amino acids. Germline-derived CDR1 and CDR2 are SGHRS and YFSETQ. Study-wide results and limits: Spiked Jurkat TCR RNA from one cell was reportedly detectable among fewer than 1.2 million naive cells. Should identical TCR molecules share a barcode, the sizes of highly expanded clones could be underestimated.

The chain combines TRBV5-1 with TRBJ1-1; D remains unclear. This TCR derives from a human donor in good health. Some libraries in this study had Jurkat cell RNA spiked in. The source material was naive CD8+ T cells from blood, with Jurkat cell RNA spiked in. Subset noted: FACS-sorted CD8+CD4-CCR7+CD45RA+ naive T cells. The CDR3 DNA is TGCGCCAGCAGCTTGGCCGGGAGGAACACTGAAGCTTTCTTT. Translation: CASSLAGRNTEAFF.